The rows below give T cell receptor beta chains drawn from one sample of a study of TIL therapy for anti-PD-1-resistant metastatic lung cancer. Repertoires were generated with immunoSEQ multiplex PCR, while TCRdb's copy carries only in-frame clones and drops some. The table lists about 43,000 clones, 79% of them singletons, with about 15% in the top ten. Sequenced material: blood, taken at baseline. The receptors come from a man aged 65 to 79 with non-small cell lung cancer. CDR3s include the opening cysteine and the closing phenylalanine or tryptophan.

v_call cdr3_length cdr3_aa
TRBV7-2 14 CASSLAGQRETQYF
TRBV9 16 CASTVAISAVYNEQFF
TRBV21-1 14 CASSKAKSMVEQYF
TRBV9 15 CASSVGSSGTYEQYF
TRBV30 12 CAWSSRGYGYTF
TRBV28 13 CASSRSSSTPLHF
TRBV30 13 CASGGSSDQPQHF
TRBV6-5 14 CASSYSAQPYEQYF
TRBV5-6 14 CASSLAQIYNEQFF
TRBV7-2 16 CASSLRLAVNTGELFF
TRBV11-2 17 CASSSGLAGGPRNEQFF
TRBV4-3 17 CASSQAVGRLAGNEQFF
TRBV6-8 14 CASKLAANTGELFF
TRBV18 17 CASSPTGGIGYNSPLHF
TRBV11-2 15 CASSFPWDRNEKLFF
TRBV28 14 CASRGQGRTGELFF
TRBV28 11 CASNTNEKLFF
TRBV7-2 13 CASSLSGADTQYF
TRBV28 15 CASSLGGGDGKTQYF
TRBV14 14 CASSQDLSNSPLHF
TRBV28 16 CASSLRLDQLSYEQYF
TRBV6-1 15 CASSDLSSTYNEQFF
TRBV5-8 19 CASSDRDLMGDTAKNIQYF
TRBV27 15 CASSLGQGNTGELFF
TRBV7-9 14 CASSYTAVTGELFF
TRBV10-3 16 CAISEVKGQSNSPLHF
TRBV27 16 CASSERRGGGNQPQHF
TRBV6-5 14 CASSSRQGPTEAFF
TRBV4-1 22 CASSQEGSNLGLAGESYNEQFF
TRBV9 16 CASSPEGTSDYNEQFF
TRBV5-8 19 CASSNHRDLAGIAKNIQYF
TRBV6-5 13 CASQSSTTDTQYF
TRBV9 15 CASSGQLAGVDEQFF
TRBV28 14 CASSTGQGNYGYTF
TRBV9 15 CASSVDTTYSYEQYF
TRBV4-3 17 CASSQGPQVSGANVLTF
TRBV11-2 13 CASSLEQGLSRTF
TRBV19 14 CASSYPGGPYEQYF
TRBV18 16 CASSLPASGSMNEQFF
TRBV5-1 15 CASSLGGQGYNEQFF
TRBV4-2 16 CASSQVGQASTDTQYF
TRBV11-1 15 CASSLVGAGITEAFF